Given below is one TCR beta chain in context. This record belongs to a study of CD8+ T cells in alopecia areata. The CDR3 spans 16 residues. V was shortened by 3 bases and J by 3 bases, with 21 bases between the two germline ends. CDR1 and CDR2 (germline): GTSNPN, SVGIG (reference sequence). Treatment denoted: oral pan-JAK inhibitor, 5-10 mg twice daily. RNA, once extracted, was reverse transcribed into cDNA for use as the sequencing template. The repertoire was sequenced with immunoSEQ multiplex PCR; TCRdb's copy has only in-frame clones and lacks some. Of approximately 280,000 clones listed, about three fifths were seen once; the top ten hold around 1.8%.

The chain joins TRBV30 to TRBJ2-7; D could derive from TRBD1 or TRBD2 (5 bases each). The input for sequencing was CD4+ T cells sorted from blood, taken at week 24, from a patient treated with tofacitinib. The receptor was derived from a human donor with alopecia areata. The CDR3: CAWSGGTTRGIYEQYF. Here the CDR3 DNA reads TGTGCCTGGAGCGGTGGGACCACAAGAGGAATCTACGAGCAGTACTTC.